The next 8 T cell receptor beta chains were all read from a single sample in a study. TCRdb fed the 5' RACE reads into MiXCR, producing one record per CDR3 protein. The sample includes nearly 55,000 distinct CDR3 sequences, about 24% of them seen just once. The specimen sequenced was tumor-infiltrating naive CD4+ T cells sorted from the breast tumor. Subset of the sample: naive CD4+ T cells, CD4+CD45RA+CD25-. All receptors come from a female donor with breast cancer.

This rearrangement joins TRBV4-2 to TRBJ2-3; no clear D gene. V was shortened by 3 bases and J by 1 base, with 8 bases between the two germline ends. Germline V lookup: CDR1 LGHNA, CDR2 YNFKEQ. The CDR3 spans 14 residues. CDR3 sequence reads: CASSQGTGTDTQYF. The CDR3 DNA follows: TGTGCCAGCAGCCAGGGTACAGGCACAGATACGCAGTATTTT.

V gene TRBV10-3 combines with J gene TRBJ2-7; 9 bases agree with TRBD1. The germline CDR1 and CDR2 sequences are ENHRY and SYGVKD. V gave up 5 bases and J gave up 3 bases; unmatched junction bases: 5. This CDR3 is built from 14 residues. The CDR3 here is CAISRRDRDYEQYF. CDR3 coding DNA: TGTGCCATCAGTCGCCGGGACAGGGACTACGAGCAGTACTTC.

The table lists this clonotype with a count of one. This rearrangement joins TRBV3-1 to TRBJ2-1; 11 bases align to TRBD2. The J segment lost 8 bases and the V segment lost 10 bases, leaving 10 bases of the junction unmatched. Germline V gene data show CDR1 as LGHDT and CDR2 as YNNKEL (reference sequence). The CDR3 is made up of 14 amino acids. The CDR3 protein is CATRGLAESDEQFF. For the CDR3, the DNA is TGTGCCACCCGGGGACTAGCGGAATCGGATGAGCAGTTCTTC.

This clonotype was seen a handful of times. J is TRBJ2-2 and V is TRBV3-1; D may be TRBD2 (6 bases). The V end was cut by 7 bases, the J end by 7 bases, with 16 bases between. Per the germline V gene, CDR1 is LGHDT and CDR2 is YNNKEL (reference sequence). The CDR3 totals 14 residues. In DNA, the CDR3 is TGTGCCAGCAACCTAGGAGGGCTCGGCGGGGAGCTGTTTTTT. It is translated as CASNLGGLGGELFF.

CDR3 nucleotide sequence: TGTGCCAGCAGCTTAATGACCCTTCAGAACACTGAAGCTTTCTTT. Its translation is CASSLMTLQNTEAFF. V is TRBV7-2 and J is TRBJ1-1; no definite D call. Looked up from germline, CDR1 is SGHTA and CDR2 is FQGNSA. CDR3 length: 15 amino acids. The V and J ends lost 2 bases and 1 base respectively, with 11 bases between them.

Only a few counts were recorded for this clonotype. This chain joins TRBV28 and TRBJ1-6; unclear D gene. This CDR3 has 12 amino acids. The V end lost 5 bases, the J end lost 4 bases, and 3 bases lay between the germline ends. CDR1 and CDR2 (germline): MDHEN, SYDVKM. As DNA, the CDR3 is TGTGCCAGCAGTCAATATAATTCACCCCTCCACTTT. Translating gives CASSQYNSPLHF.

This rearrangement joins TRBV28 to TRBJ2-7, with TRBD1 identical over 7 bases. The CDR3 covers 11 residues. The germline CDR1 and CDR2 sequences are MDHEN and SYDVKM. CDR3 nucleotides: TGTGACAGTAACAGGGGTTGGGAGCAGTACTTC. This sequence encodes CDSNRGWEQYF.

This clonotype was recorded a few times. The chain carries TRBV20-1 and TRBJ2-5, with D possibly being TRBD1 or TRBD2 (5 bases each). CDR1 and CDR2 from the germline V gene are DFQATT and SNEGSKA (reference sequence). The CDR3 length is 14 residues. Trimming cost V 4 bases and J 4 bases, with 16 bases left between them. CDR3 residues: CSAKRDPAGETQYF. The CDR3 DNA sequence: TGCAGTGCTAAAAGGGACCCGGCGGGAGAGACCCAGTACTTC.